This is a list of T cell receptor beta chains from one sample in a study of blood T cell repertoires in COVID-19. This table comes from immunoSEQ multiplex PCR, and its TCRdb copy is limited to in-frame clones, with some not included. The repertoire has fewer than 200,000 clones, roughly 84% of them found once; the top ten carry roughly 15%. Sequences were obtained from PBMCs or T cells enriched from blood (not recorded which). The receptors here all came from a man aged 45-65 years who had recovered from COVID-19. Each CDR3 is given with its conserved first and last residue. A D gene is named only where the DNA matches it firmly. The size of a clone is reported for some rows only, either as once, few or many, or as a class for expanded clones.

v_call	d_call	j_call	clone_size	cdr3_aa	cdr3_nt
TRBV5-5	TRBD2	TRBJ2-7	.	CASSVGLAGEYEQYF	TGTGCCAGCAGCGTGGGACTAGCGGGGGAGTACGAGCAGTACTTC
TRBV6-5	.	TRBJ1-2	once	CASRTVSNYGYTF	TGTGCCAGCAGGACAGTATCAAACTATGGCTACACCTTC
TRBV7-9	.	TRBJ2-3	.	CASSPRIRTASTDTQYF	TGTGCCAGCAGCCCCCGAATAAGGACAGCTAGCACAGATACGCAGTATTTT
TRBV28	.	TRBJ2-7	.	CASSLEASNKQYF	TGTGCCAGCAGTTTAGAGGCATCTAACAAGCAGTACTTC
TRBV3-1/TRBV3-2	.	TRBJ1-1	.	CASSQGAVGAFF	TGTGCCAGCAGCCAAGGGGCAGTGGGCGCTTTCTTT
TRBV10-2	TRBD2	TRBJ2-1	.	CASSELAGRFNEQFF	TGCGCCAGCAGTGAGTTAGCGGGGCGCTTCAATGAGCAGTTCTTC
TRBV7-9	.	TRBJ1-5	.	CASSLDADNQPQHF	TGTGCCAGCAGCTTAGATGCAGACAATCAGCCCCAGCATTTT
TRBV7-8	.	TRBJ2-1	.	CASSASETYNEQFF	TGTGCCAGCAGCGCGAGCGAAACCTACAATGAGCAGTTCTTC
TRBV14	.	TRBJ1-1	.	CASSLAGPFEAFF	TGTGCCAGCAGCCTGGCGGGTCCTTTTGAAGCTTTCTTT
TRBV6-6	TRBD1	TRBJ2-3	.	CASSYQGGPQTDTQYF	TGTGCCAGCAGTTACCAAGGGGGCCCCCAAACAGATACGCAGTATTTT
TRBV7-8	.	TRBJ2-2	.	CASSPVGGGTGELFF	TGTGCCAGCAGCCCCGTGGGTGGGGGGACCGGGGAGCTGTTTTTT
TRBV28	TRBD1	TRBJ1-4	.	CASRDRVRGGNEKLFF	TGTGCCAGCAGAGACAGGGTAAGGGGTGGGAATGAAAAACTGTTTTTT
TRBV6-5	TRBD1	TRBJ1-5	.	CASRGTGGNQPQHF	TGTGCCAGCAGGGGGACAGGCGGTAATCAGCCCCAGCATTTT
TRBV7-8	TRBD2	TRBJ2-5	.	CASSTYSGARGETQYF	TGTGCCAGCAGCACCTATAGCGGGGCCCGCGGGGAGACCCAGTACTTC
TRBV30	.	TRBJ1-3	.	CAWTSRAAGNTIYF	TGTGCCTGGACCTCCAGGGCAGCCGGAAACACCATATATTTT
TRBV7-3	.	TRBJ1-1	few	CASSLTLVGGGRTEAFF	TGTGCCAGCAGCTTAACTCTAGTGGGGGGAGGTCGCACTGAAGCTTTCTTT
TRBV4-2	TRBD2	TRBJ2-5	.	CASSQASGKETQYF	TGTGCCAGCAGCCAAGCTAGCGGGAAAGAGACCCAGTACTTC
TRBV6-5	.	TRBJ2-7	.	CASTQAQGYEQYF	TGTGCCAGCACCCAAGCCCAGGGCTACGAGCAGTACTTC
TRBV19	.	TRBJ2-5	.	CASNRGRTEETQYF	TGTGCCAGTAACCGGGGCAGGACAGAAGAGACCCAGTACTTC
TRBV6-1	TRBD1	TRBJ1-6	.	CASMDRDDYNSPLHF	TGTGCCAGCATGGACAGGGATGACTATAATTCACCCCTCCACTTT
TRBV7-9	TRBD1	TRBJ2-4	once	CASSRQGGDFSKNIQYF	TGTGCCAGCAGCAGACAGGGTGGGGATTTTTCCAAAAACATTCAGTACTTC
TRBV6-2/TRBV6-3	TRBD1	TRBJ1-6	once	CASSYWGQGGYNSPLHF	TGTGCCAGCAGTTACTGGGGACAGGGGGGCTATAATTCACCCCTCCACTTT
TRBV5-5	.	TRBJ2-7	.	CASSLYGHASSYEQYF	TGTGCCAGCAGCCTATATGGACACGCGAGCTCCTACGAGCAGTACTTC
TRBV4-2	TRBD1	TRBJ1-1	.	CASSPVQGARTEAFF	TGTGCCAGCAGCCCAGTACAGGGGGCACGCACTGAAGCTTTCTTT
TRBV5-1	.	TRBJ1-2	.	CASSPGPEGYGYTF	TGCGCCAGCAGCCCCGGACCCGAGGGCTATGGCTACACCTTC
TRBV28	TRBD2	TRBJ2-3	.	CASSLSGLAGGDTQYF	TGTGCCAGCAGTTTATCGGGACTAGCGGGGGGTGATACGCAGTATTTT
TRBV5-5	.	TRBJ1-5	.	CASSFNRNQPQHF	TGTGCCAGCAGCTTTAACAGAAATCAGCCCCAGCATTTT
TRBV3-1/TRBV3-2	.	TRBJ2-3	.	CASSGGWGEGDTQYF	TGTGCCAGCAGCGGGGGGTGGGGCGAAGGAGATACGCAGTATTTT
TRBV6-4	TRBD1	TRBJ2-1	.	CASSDLFRTGGNEQFF	TGTGCCAGCAGTGACCTCTTTCGGACAGGGGGCAATGAGCAGTTCTTC
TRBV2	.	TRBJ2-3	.	CASSDSSRTDTQYF	TGTGCCAGCAGTGATAGTTCCCGCACAGATACGCAGTATTTT
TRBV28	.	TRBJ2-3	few	CASSSGSTDTQYF	TGTGCCAGCAGTTCGGGGAGCACAGATACGCAGTATTTT
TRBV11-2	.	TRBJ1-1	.	CASAWSRGVTEAFF	TGTGCCAGCGCTTGGTCCCGGGGTGTTACTGAAGCTTTCTTT
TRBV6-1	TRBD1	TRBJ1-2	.	CASSVGGQGANNYGYTF	TGTGCCAGCAGTGTTGGAGGACAGGGGGCGAATAACTATGGCTACACCTTC
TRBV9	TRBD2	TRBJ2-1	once	CASSSLAGGPYEQFF	TGTGCCAGCAGCAGTCTAGCGGGGGGGCCCTATGAGCAGTTCTTC
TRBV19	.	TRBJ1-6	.	CASRPAGSYNSPLHF	TGTGCCAGTAGACCGGCAGGGTCCTATAATTCACCCCTCCACTTT
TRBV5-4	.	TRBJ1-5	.	CASSLGGSGNQPQHF	TGTGCCAGCAGCTTGGGAGGATCCGGAAATCAGCCCCAGCATTTT
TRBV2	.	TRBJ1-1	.	CASSESGFWTEAFF	TGTGCCAGCAGTGAATCAGGGTTCTGGACTGAAGCTTTCTTT
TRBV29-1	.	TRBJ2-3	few	CSVTGVPVSGATDTQYF	TGCAGCGTTACAGGGGTCCCTGTTAGCGGGGCCACAGATACGCAGTATTTT
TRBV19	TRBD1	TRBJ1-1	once	CASSDRGPNTEAFF	TGTGCCAGTAGTGACAGGGGACCGAACACTGAAGCTTTCTTT
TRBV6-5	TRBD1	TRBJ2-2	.	CASRTTGSGELFF	TGTGCCAGCAGGACGACAGGGTCCGGGGAGCTGTTTTTT
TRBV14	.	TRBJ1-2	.	CASSVQRGSGYTF	TGTGCCAGCAGCGTTCAACGGGGGTCGGGCTACACCTTC
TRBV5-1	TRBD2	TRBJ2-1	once	CASSWGGYNEQFF	TGCGCCAGCAGCTGGGGGGGCTACAATGAGCAGTTCTTC
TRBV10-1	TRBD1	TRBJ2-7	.	CASNKGQGYEQYF	TGCGCCAGCAACAAGGGACAGGGTTACGAGCAGTACTTC
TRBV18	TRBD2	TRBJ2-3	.	CASSPLGGATDTQYF	TGTGCCAGCTCACCACTCGGGGGGGCCACAGATACGCAGTATTTT
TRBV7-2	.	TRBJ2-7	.	CASSQSQGPGSEQYF	TGTGCCAGCAGCCAGTCCCAGGGGCCAGGAAGCGAGCAGTACTTC
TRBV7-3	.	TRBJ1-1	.	CASSLRGLNTEAFF	TGTGCCAGCAGCTTACGGGGGTTGAACACTGAAGCTTTCTTT
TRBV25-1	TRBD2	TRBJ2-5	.	CASSELTSGGFQETQYF	TGTGCCAGCAGTGAATTAACTAGCGGGGGCTTTCAAGAGACCCAGTACTTC
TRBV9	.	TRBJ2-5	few	CASSVDGDTIETQYF	TGTGCCAGCAGCGTAGACGGGGATACTATAGAGACCCAGTACTTC
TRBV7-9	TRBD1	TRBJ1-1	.	CASSRVGQGGMNTEAFF	TGTGCCAGCAGCCGCGTAGGACAGGGGGGGATGAACACTGAAGCTTTCTTT
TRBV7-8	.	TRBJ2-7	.	CASSLVGTQVSGEQYF	TGTGCCAGCAGCTTAGTAGGGACTCAGGTTTCGGGGGAGCAGTACTTC
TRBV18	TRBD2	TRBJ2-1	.	CASSPPGSGASYNEQFF	TGTGCCAGCTCACCACCGGGTAGCGGGGCCTCCTACAATGAGCAGTTCTTC
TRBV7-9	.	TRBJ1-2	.	CASSPAQAGLSNYGYTF	TGTGCCAGCAGCCCGGCTCAGGCAGGGCTTAGTAACTATGGCTACACCTTC
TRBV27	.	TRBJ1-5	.	CASSFLNQPQHF	TGTGCCAGCAGTTTCCTTAATCAGCCCCAGCATTTT
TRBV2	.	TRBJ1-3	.	CASSEGRRSGNTIYF	TGTGCCAGCAGTGAAGGTCGTCGCTCTGGAAACACCATATATTTT
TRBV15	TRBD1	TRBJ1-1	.	CATSRTGMMNTEAFF	TGTGCCACCAGCAGGACAGGGATGATGAACACTGAAGCTTTCTTT
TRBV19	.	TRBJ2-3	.	CASSSLRGTPTDTQYF	TGTGCCAGTAGTAGTCTTCGGGGAACGCCTACAGATACGCAGTATTTT
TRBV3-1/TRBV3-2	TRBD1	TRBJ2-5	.	CASSLSGTGKLRETQYF	TGTGCCAGCAGCCTATCCGGGACAGGGAAGCTTAGAGAGACCCAGTACTTC
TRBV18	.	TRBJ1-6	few	CASSPINSPLHF	TGTGCCAGCTCACCAATAAATTCACCCCTCCACTTT